The 21 T cell receptor beta chains presented below share a single source sample, sequenced in a study of control samples from healthy donors and cancer patients. The table came from immunoSEQ multiplex PCR; TCRdb's copy has only in-frame clones and leaves some out. Of 150,000 or so clones in the sample, 88% are singletons; the top ten hold under 2%. Material: blood. The receptors derive from a man younger than 35 in good health.

This sequence joins TRBV3-1 (or the pseudogene TRBV3-2) and TRBJ2-3; 13 bases fit TRBD2. Losses at the gene ends were 2 bases for V and 6 bases for J; bases not matched to a gene: 8. There are 17 residues in the CDR3. Looked up from germline, CDR1 is LGHDT and CDR2 is YNNKEL (reference sequence). The CDR3 sequence: CASSQPGLAGPEDTQYF. The CDR3, as DNA: TGTGCCAGCAGCCAACCGGGACTAGCGGGGCCTGAGGATACGCAGTATTTT.

V is TRBV6-5 and J is TRBJ2-3; TRBD1 is a possible D gene (6 bases). CDR3 length: 15 residues. V shed 2 bases and J shed 1 base, with 10 bases lying between them. Germline-derived CDR1 and CDR2 are MNHEY and SVGAGI. Here the CDR3 DNA reads TGTGCCAGCAGTTACGGCAGGGGTCGCACAGATACGCAGTATTTT. This gives the protein CASSYGRGRTDTQYF.

The chain recombines TRBV4-3 with TRBJ2-5; D is possibly TRBD1 or TRBD2 (5 bases each). Trimming removed 4 bases from V and 0 bases from J, with 9 bases in between. The CDR3 loop spans 14 amino acids. CDR1 LGHNA and CDR2 YSLEER come from the germline V gene. For the CDR3, the DNA is TGCGCCAGCAGCCCGGGACCTAACCAAGAGACCCAGTACTTC. Translation gives CASSPGPNQETQYF.

This clone was counted a single time. This rearrangement joins TRBV9 to TRBJ2-5; 10 bases agree with TRBD1. The CDR3 is 15 amino acids. With 4 bases clipped from V and 5 bases from J, the junction kept 8 bases outside the gene matches. Germline loops: CDR1 SGDLS, CDR2 YYNGEE. The CDR3 region has the DNA TGTGCCAGCAGCAGAGGGACAGGGGTAGCCGAGACCCAGTACTTC. The encoded protein is CASSRGTGVAETQYF.

This chain links TRBV20-1 with TRBJ2-3; a weak D match, TRBD1 (6 bases). The V end was cut by 5 bases, the J end by 4 bases, with 7 bases between. Per germline, CDR1 DFQATT and CDR2 SNEGSKA (reference sequence). This CDR3 comprises 11 residues. The CDR3 loop is CSAGQSDTQYF. The CDR3 DNA follows: TGCAGTGCTGGACAGTCAGATACGCAGTATTTT.

J is TRBJ2-3 and V is TRBV14; D is possibly TRBD2 (5 bases). In germline, CDR1 is SGHDN, CDR2 FVKESK. The CDR3 is 14 residues long. V was shortened by 5 bases and J by 6 bases, with 15 bases between the two germline ends. The CDR3 loop reads CASSKGLAMDTQYF. For the CDR3, the DNA is TGTGCCAGCAGCAAAGGACTGGCCATGGATACGCAGTATTTT.

The CDR3 region has the DNA TGTGCCAGCTCACCAAGGAGGGACAATGAGCAGTTCTTC. This translates into CASSPRRDNEQFF. J is TRBJ2-1 and V is TRBV18; D is possibly TRBD2 (6 bases). The V gene's germline CDR1 is KGHSH and CDR2 LQKENI. The CDR3 has 13 residues. Trimming removed 2 bases at V and 5 bases at J, with 7 bases between.

This clone has only one observation. The chain has TRBV19 and TRBJ2-2; 11 bases align to TRBD1. Germline CDR1 reads LNHDA; CDR2 reads SQIVND (reference sequence). This CDR3 is 16 amino acids long. V gave up 9 bases and J gave up 1 base; unmatched junction bases: 7. This CDR3 reads CARGTGGTKNTGELFF. The CDR3 DNA is TGTGCCAGGGGGACAGGGGGGACTAAGAACACCGGGGAGCTGTTTTTT.

The genes are TRBV5-4 and TRBJ2-7; D uncertain. The ends were cut back, 0 bases at V and 7 bases at J, with 11 bases in the middle. There are 13 residues in the CDR3. Per germline, CDR1 SGHNT and CDR2 YYREEE (reference sequence). CDR3: CASSLAGMGEQYF. The CDR3 nucleotides are TGTGCCAGCAGCTTGGCAGGAATGGGGGAGCAGTACTTC.

About this clone itself: Distinct nucleotide sequences in the sample also encode this CDR3. The J gene is TRBJ1-1, the V gene TRBV13; no clear D gene. Germline assignment: CDR1 PRHDT and CDR2 FYEKMQ (reference sequence). The CDR3 contains 13 residues. V was trimmed by 0 bases and J by 1 base, leaving 3 bases between them. The CDR3 nucleotides are TGTGCCAGCAGCTTAGGGCAGAACACTGAAGCTTTCTTT. Residues: CASSLGQNTEAFF.

This chain joins TRBV4-3 and TRBJ1-2; D gene uncertain. Between the trimmed V and J ends, which lost 3 bases and 4 bases, there was a span of 6 bases. The V gene's germline CDR1 is LGHNA and CDR2 YSLEER. This CDR3 contains 12 residues. CDR3 region: CASSQDSYGYTF. Here the CDR3 DNA reads TGCGCCAGCAGCCAGGATAGCTATGGCTACACCTTC.

The chain carries TRBV11-1 and TRBJ2-7; D perhaps matches TRBD2 (5 bases). Germline CDR1 SGHAT, CDR2 FQDESV (reference sequence). V was cut by 2 bases and J by 4 bases, with 12 bases left in between. The CDR3 covers 14 residues. The CDR3 here is CASSLSLVAYEQYF. CDR3 nucleotides: TGTGCCAGCAGCTTATCACTAGTAGCGTACGAGCAGTACTTC.

This clone was found once. The chain couples TRBV6-6 to TRBJ1-6, with a weak D call TRBD1 (6 bases). CDR1 is MNHNY and CDR2 is SVGAGI in the germline V gene (reference sequence). V lost 4 bases and J 8 bases, leaving 18 bases between the germline ends. The length of the CDR3 is 16 residues. CDR3 amino acids: CASSSPQGKWDSPLHF. CDR3 in DNA: TGTGCCAGCAGTTCACCTCAGGGGAAGTGGGATTCACCCCTCCACTTT.

The rearrangement joins TRBV15 to TRBJ2-3, with D hard to call. The germline V and J ends were trimmed by 6 bases and 0 bases, with 13 bases remaining between them. The CDR3 extends over 15 amino acids. Germline CDR1 LNHNV, CDR2 YYDKDF (reference sequence). The CDR3 DNA reads TGTGCCACCAGTCCCCCCAGGCAAAGCACAGATACGCAGTATTTT. Protein sequence: CATSPPRQSTDTQYF.

This clone was seen a single time. The chain links TRBV12-3 or TRBV12-4 to TRBJ2-5; D is perhaps TRBD2 (5 bases). This CDR3 spans 12 amino acids. V lost 1 base, J lost 12 bases, and 12 bases lay in between. Here the CDR3 reads CASSLGRVAKYF. The CDR3 DNA follows: TGTGCCAGCAGTTTAGGGCGGGTAGCGAAGTACTTC.

The chain has TRBV21-1 and TRBJ2-7; TRBD2, the table's D call, was not compared with the DNA. TRBV21-1 counts as a pseudogene. The CDR3 covers 14 residues. The CDR3 sequence is CASSKGRWIHEQYF. In nucleotides, the CDR3 is TGTGCCAGCAGCAAAGGGCGGTGGATCCACGAGCAGTACTTC.

The chain recombines TRBV25-1 with TRBJ2-3; TRBD1 agrees at 8 bases. This CDR3 has 18 amino acids. After removal of 5 bases from V and 2 bases from J, the junction contained 15 bases not matched to a gene. CDR1 MGHDK and CDR2 SYGVNS come from the germline V gene. Here the CDR3 reads CASSKERMGQDPTDTQYF. CDR3 sequence (DNA): TGTGCCAGCAGTAAAGAACGCATGGGACAGGATCCCACAGATACGCAGTATTTT.

The chain employs TRBV7-8 and TRBJ2-1, with D perhaps given as TRBD1 or TRBD2 (5 bases each). Trimming removed 1 base at V and 8 bases at J, with 15 bases between. The CDR3 runs to 15 residues. In germline, CDR1 is SGHVS, CDR2 FQNEAQ. The CDR3 coding sequence is TGTGCCAGCAGCTTAGAAGGCCAGGGACGAGATGAGCAGTTCTTC. Translation gives CASSLEGQGRDEQFF.

The chain employs TRBV6-6 and TRBJ1-2; D might be TRBD1 (6 bases). CDR1 is MNHNY and CDR2 is SVGAGI in the germline V gene (reference sequence). V was shortened by 5 bases and J by 8 bases, with 12 bases between the two germline ends. The CDR3 extends over 12 amino acids. CDR3 nucleotide sequence: TGTGCCAGCAGTATTGTGGGGGCCGGCTACACCTTC. Translating it yields CASSIVGAGYTF.

The V gene is TRBV4-3, the J gene TRBJ2-7, with D perhaps TRBD1 or TRBD2 (5 bases each). V shed 0 bases and J shed 3 bases, with 12 bases lying between them. CDR3 length: 15 amino acids. Germline-derived CDR1 and CDR2 are LGHNA and YSLEER. CDR3 residues: CASSQDRGANYEQYF. CDR3 sequence (DNA): TGCGCCAGCAGCCAAGACCGAGGGGCCAACTACGAGCAGTACTTC.

The chain employs TRBV5-1 and TRBJ2-7, with D possibly being TRBD1 (6 bases). Germline V gene sequence: CDR1 SGHRS, CDR2 YFSETQ. Deletions cut 4 bases from V and 0 bases from J, with 8 bases between. This CDR3 is 13 amino acids long. The CDR3 nucleotides are TGCGCCAGCAGCCAGGACAGCTCCTACGAGCAGTACTTC. Translation: CASSQDSSYEQYF.